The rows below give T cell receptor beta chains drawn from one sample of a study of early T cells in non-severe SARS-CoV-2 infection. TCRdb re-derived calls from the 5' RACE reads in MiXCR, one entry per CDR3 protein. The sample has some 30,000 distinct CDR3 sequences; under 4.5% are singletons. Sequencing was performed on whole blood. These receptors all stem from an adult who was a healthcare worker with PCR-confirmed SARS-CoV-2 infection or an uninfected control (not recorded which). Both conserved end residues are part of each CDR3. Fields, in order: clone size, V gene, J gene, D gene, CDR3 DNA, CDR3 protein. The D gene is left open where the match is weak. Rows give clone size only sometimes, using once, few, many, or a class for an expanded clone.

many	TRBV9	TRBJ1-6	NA	TGTGCCAGCAGCGTAGAGAGCTCCTATAATTCACCCCTCCACTTT	CASSVESSYNSPLHF
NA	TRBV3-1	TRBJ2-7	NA	TGTGCCAGCAGCCAAGTAGGGACACTCTACGAGCAGTACTTC	CASSQVGTLYEQYF
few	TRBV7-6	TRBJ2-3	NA	TGTGCCAGCAGCCCGTCGGGGGCCGCAGATACGCAGTATTTT	CASSPSGAADTQYF
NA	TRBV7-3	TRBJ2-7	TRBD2	TGTGCCAGCAGCCTGGGGCGAGCGGGAGGTTACGAGCAGTACTTC	CASSLGRAGGYEQYF
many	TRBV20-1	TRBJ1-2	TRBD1	TGCAGTGCCTCGACAGGGGGCGCAAGCTATGGCTACACCTTC	CSASTGGASYGYTF
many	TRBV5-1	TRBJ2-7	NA	TGCGCCAGCAGCCAGAGCGGTTCCTACGAGCAGTACTTC	CASSQSGSYEQYF
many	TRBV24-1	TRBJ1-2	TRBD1	TGTGCCACCTGGGACAGCGTTAACTATGGCTACACCTTC	CATWDSVNYGYTF
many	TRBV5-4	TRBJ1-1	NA	TGTGCCAGCAGCTTGGAGATGAACACTGAAGCTTTCTTT	CASSLEMNTEAFF
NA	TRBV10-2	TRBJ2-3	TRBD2	TGCGCCAGCAGCGCGGGGGCAGATACGCAGTATTTT	CASSAGADTQYF
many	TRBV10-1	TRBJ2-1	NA	TGCGCCAGCAGTCAGGGGTTATCCTACAATGAGCAGTTCTTC	CASSQGLSYNEQFF
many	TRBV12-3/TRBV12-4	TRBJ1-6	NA	TGTGCCAGCAGTAGACAGATTTATAATTCACCCCTCCACTTT	CASSRQIYNSPLHF
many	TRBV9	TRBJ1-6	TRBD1	TGTGCCAGCAGCTCCGACAGGGGGCGATCACCCCTCCACTTT	CASSSDRGRSPLHF
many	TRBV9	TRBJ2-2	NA	TGTGCCAGCAGCGTTTGGACTACACCCGGCGGGGAGCTGTTTTTT	CASSVWTTPGGELFF
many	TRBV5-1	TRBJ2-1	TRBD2	TGCGCCAGCAGCTTGGCCGGGACTAGCGGGAGAGGACGCTCCTACAATGAGCAGTTCTTC	CASSLAGTSGRGRSYNEQFF
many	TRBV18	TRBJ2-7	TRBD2	TGTGCCAGCTCAGAGGTCGGGGAGGGAGAGCAGTACTTC	CASSEVGEGEQYF
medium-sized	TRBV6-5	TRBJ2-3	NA	TGTGCCAGCAGTTACGTTAGCACAGATACGCAGTATTTT	CASSYVSTDTQYF
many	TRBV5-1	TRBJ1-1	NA	TGCGCCAGCAAAGGGGGGTTGAACACTGAAGCTTTCTTT	CASKGGLNTEAFF
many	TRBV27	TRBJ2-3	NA	TGTGCCAGCAGTTTAAAACCCAGGGGCACAGATACGCAGTATTTT	CASSLKPRGTDTQYF
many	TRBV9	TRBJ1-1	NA	TGTGCCAGCAGGGCCTACTTGAACACTGAAGCTTTCTTT	CASRAYLNTEAFF
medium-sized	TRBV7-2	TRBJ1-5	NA	TGTGCCAGCAGCTTAGAGCAGGGGCTCAATCAGCCCCAGCATTTT	CASSLEQGLNQPQHF
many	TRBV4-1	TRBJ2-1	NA	TGCGCCAGCGCCCTCCGGCTAGGACCAATTTTCGGGGAGCAGTTCTTC	CASALRLGPIFGEQFF
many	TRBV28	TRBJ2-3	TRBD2	TGTGCCAGCAGCGGGGGGGGAGATACGCAGTATTTT	CASSGGGDTQYF
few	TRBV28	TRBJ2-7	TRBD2	TGTGCCAGCAGTTTATCTAGCGGGGGGCAATCCTACGAGCAGTACTTC	CASSLSSGGQSYEQYF
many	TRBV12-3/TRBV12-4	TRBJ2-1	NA	TGTGCCAGCAGTCTCACCTGGGGCGGGGTAGGTGAGCAGTTCTTC	CASSLTWGGVGEQFF
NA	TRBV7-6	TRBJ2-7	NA	TGTGCCAGCAGCTTACAGAGCAGCTCCTACGAGCAGTACTTC	CASSLQSSSYEQYF
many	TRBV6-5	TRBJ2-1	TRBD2	TGTGCCAGCAAAAATAGCGGGGGAGTGGGTAATGAGCAGTTCTTC	CASKNSGGVGNEQFF
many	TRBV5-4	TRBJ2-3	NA	TGTGCCAGCAATGGAGGGAGCACAGATACGCAGTATTTT	CASNGGSTDTQYF
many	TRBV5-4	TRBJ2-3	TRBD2	TGTGCCAGCAGCTTGATATTCCGGGGAGGGGCAGATACGCAGTATTTT	CASSLIFRGGADTQYF
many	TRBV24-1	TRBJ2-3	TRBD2	TGTGCCACCAGTTTCCCCACGGGGGGGAACACAGATACGCAGTATTTT	CATSFPTGGNTDTQYF
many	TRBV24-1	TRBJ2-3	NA	TGTGCCACCAGGACGGACACAGATACGCAGTATTTT	CATRTDTDTQYF
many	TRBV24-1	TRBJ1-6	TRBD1	TGTGCCACCAACCGGGACAGGGATTCACCCCTCCACTTT	CATNRDRDSPLHF
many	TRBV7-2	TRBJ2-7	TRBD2	TGTGCCAGCAGCTTCGGGACTACCTACGAGCAGTACTTC	CASSFGTTYEQYF
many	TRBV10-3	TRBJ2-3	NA	TGTGCCATCAGTGGGGGGGCAGATACGCAGTATTTT	CAISGGADTQYF
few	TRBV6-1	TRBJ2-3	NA	TGTGCCAGCAAGCCACAGGTTAGCACAGATACGCAGTATTTT	CASKPQVSTDTQYF
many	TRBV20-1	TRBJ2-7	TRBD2	TGCAGTGCTGGGGGACTAGCGGGAGACGAGCAGTACTTC	CSAGGLAGDEQYF
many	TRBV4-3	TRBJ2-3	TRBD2	TGCGCCAGCAGCCAAACTAGCGGGGGGGCCACAGATACGCAGTATTTT	CASSQTSGGATDTQYF
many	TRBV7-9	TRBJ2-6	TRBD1	TGTGCCAGCAGCTTAAGCCGGACAGGGGTATCTGGGGCCAACGTCCTGACTTTC	CASSLSRTGVSGANVLTF
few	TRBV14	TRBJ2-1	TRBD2	TGTGCCAGCAGCCCGGCTAGGACTAGCGGGAGGGCCGAACGCTCCTACAATGAGCAGTTCTTC	CASSPARTSGRAERSYNEQFF
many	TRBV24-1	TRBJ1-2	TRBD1	TGTGCCACCAGTGATCCCTTAGACAGGGGCGCGAACTATGGCTACACCTTC	CATSDPLDRGANYGYTF
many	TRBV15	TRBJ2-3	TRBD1	TGTGCCACCAGCGGGAGGACAGGGCCTACAGATACGCAGTATTTT	CATSGRTGPTDTQYF
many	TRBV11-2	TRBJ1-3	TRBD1	TGTGCCAGCAGCCCAGACAGGGCTCCTGGAAACACCATATATTTT	CASSPDRAPGNTIYF
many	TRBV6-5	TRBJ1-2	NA	TGTGCCAGCAGTTACGATGCAAACTCTGGGGGCTACACCTTC	CASSYDANSGGYTF
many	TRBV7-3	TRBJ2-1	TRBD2	TGTGCCAGCAGCCCCTTTGGGCTAGCGGACAATGAGCAGTTCTTC	CASSPFGLADNEQFF
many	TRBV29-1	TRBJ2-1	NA	TGCAGCGTTGGTTCAGAGCAATACAATGAGCAGTTCTTC	CSVGSEQYNEQFF
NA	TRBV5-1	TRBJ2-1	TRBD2	TGCGCCAGCAGAGCGGGAGTTACCTACAATGAGCAGTTCTTC	CASRAGVTYNEQFF
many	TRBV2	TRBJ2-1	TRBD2	TGTGCCAGCAGTCTAGGACTAGTCTCCTACAATGAGCAGTTCTTC	CASSLGLVSYNEQFF
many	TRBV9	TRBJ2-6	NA	TGTGCCAGCAGCGTAGGGGTCGCAGGTCCCCTCGGGGCCAACGTCCTGACTTTC	CASSVGVAGPLGANVLTF
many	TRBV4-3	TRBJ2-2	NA	TGCGCCAGCAGCCAAGTTGGAGGCACCGGGGAGCTGTTTTTT	CASSQVGGTGELFF
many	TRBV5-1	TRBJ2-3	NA	TGCGCCAGCAGCACGGGGGAGGTGGCGGATACGCAGTATTTT	CASSTGEVADTQYF
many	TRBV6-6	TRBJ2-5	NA	TGTGCCAGCAGTTACGCCTGGGGCGGAGAGACCCAGTACTTC	CASSYAWGGETQYF
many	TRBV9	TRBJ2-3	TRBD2	TGTGCCAGCAGCGTAGGTGCGGGGGGATCAGGCGATACGCAGTATTTT	CASSVGAGGSGDTQYF
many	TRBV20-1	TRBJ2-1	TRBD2	TGCAGTGCTAGAGATCCCCGAAGGCCTAGCGGGAGGGCAATGTCCTACAATGAGCAGTTCTTC	CSARDPRRPSGRAMSYNEQFF
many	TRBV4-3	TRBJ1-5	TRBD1	TGCGCCAGCAGCCAAGATGGAAACAGGGGAGGTCAGCCCCAGCATTTT	CASSQDGNRGGQPQHF
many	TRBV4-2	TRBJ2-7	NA	TGTGCCAGCAGCCAAGTTGCCAACTACGAGCAGTACTTC	CASSQVANYEQYF
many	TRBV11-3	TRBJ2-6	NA	TGTGCCAGCAGCCCCGGGAGCTCTGGGGCCAACGTCCTGACTTTC	CASSPGSSGANVLTF
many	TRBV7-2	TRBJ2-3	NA	TGTGCCAGCAGCTTAAACAGGGTTATCGTATTT	CASSLNRVIVF
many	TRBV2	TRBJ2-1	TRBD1	TGTGCCAGCCGCGAGGAAAGGGACAGGGTACCGTCGGGGTTCTTC	CASREERDRVPSGFF
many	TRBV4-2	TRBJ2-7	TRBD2	TGTGCCAGCAGCAAAGCCGGGACTAGGAACGAGCAGTACTTC	CASSKAGTRNEQYF
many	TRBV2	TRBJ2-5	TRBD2	TGTGCCAGCAGTGGGGACTACTCCAGAGAGACCCAGTACTTC	CASSGDYSRETQYF